These T cell receptor beta chains were read from a single sample in a study of cytomegalovirus exposure and HLA in healthy donors. The protocol was immunoSEQ multiplex PCR, while the TCRdb copy is restricted to in-frame clones and leaves out a portion. The profile shows tens of thousands of clones, roughly four fifths of them singletons. Sequencing was performed on PBMCs. Receptor source: a man aged 25-45 years in good health and CMV-seronegative. The CDR3 runs from the conserved cysteine through the conserved F or W. A D gene is named only where the DNA matches it firmly. Some rows have no size entry. The others give once, few or many, or a class for an expanded clone.

d_call j_call clone_size v_call cdr3_length cdr3_aa cdr3_nt
- TRBJ1-3 - TRBV21-1 13 CASSTGQGNTIYF TGTGCCAGCAGCACCGGACAGGGGAACACCATATATTTT
TRBD2 TRBJ2-2 - TRBV7-2 20 CASSLASPSSGRGGTGELFF TGTGCCAGCAGCTTAGCATCCCCGTCTAGCGGGAGAGGGGGCACCGGGGAGCTGTTTTTT
- TRBJ2-3 - TRBV29-1 14 CSVEAGTSTDTQYF TGCAGCGTTGAAGCAGGAACTAGCACAGATACGCAGTATTTT
- TRBJ1-5 - TRBV10-3 14 CAISDRVDNQPQHF TGTGCCATCAGTGACAGGGTTGACAATCAGCCCCAGCATTTT
- TRBJ2-7 - TRBV11-3 14 CASSPRTNPYEQYF TGTGCCAGCAGCCCCCGGACAAATCCCTACGAGCAGTACTTC
TRBD2 TRBJ2-5 - TRBV6-6 15 CASSSLAGGPETQYF TGTGCCAGCAGTTCTTTGGCGGGAGGGCCCGAGACCCAGTACTTC
TRBD2 TRBJ2-3 - TRBV5-6 16 CASSLVTSLREGTQYF TGTGCCAGCAGCTTGGTAACTAGCCTTCGGGAGGGAACGCAGTATTTT
TRBD2 TRBJ2-2 once TRBV10-3 16 CAIRAGGGALTGELFF TGTGCCATCAGGGCGGGCGGGGGGGCCCTCACCGGGGAGCTGTTTTTT
- TRBJ1-1 - TRBV30 13 CAWKKQPNTEAFF TGTGCCTGGAAAAAACAGCCGAACACTGAAGCTTTCTTT
TRBD1 TRBJ1-1 - TRBV10-3 14 CAIKGAVLGTEAFF TGTGCCATCAAGGGGGCGGTTTTGGGAACTGAAGCTTTCTTT
- TRBJ2-4 once TRBV27 17 CASRDWTDPVAKNIQYF TGTGCCAGCAGGGACTGGACCGATCCAGTAGCCAAAAACATTCAGTACTTC
TRBD1 TRBJ1-4 - TRBV5-4 14 CASSLQGAVEKLFF TGTGCCAGCAGCTTACAGGGGGCTGTAGAAAAACTGTTTTTT
- TRBJ2-1 - TRBV10-3 14 CAISDVITQNEQFF TGTGCCATCAGTGATGTCATAACCCAGAATGAGCAGTTCTTC
- TRBJ1-1 - TRBV2 14 CASSEALIGTEAFF TGTGCCAGCAGTGAAGCGCTAATCGGGACTGAAGCTTTCTTT
TRBD1 TRBJ1-1 - TRBV30 13 CAWSDQGATEAFF TGTGCCTGGAGTGACCAGGGGGCCACTGAAGCTTTCTTT
- TRBJ1-4 - TRBV18 17 CASSKDREEATNEKLFF TGTGCCAGCTCAAAGGACAGAGAGGAAGCAACTAATGAAAAACTGTTTTTT
TRBD2 TRBJ2-1 once TRBV4-2 17 CASSHPLAGSSYNEQFF TGTGCCAGCAGCCACCCCCTAGCGGGGAGTTCCTACAATGAGCAGTTCTTC
TRBD1 TRBJ2-3 - TRBV5-4 16 CASSFRGRWPADTQYF TGTGCCAGCAGCTTCAGGGGGCGCTGGCCGGCAGATACGCAGTATTTT
- TRBJ2-6 - TRBV29-1 13 CSVVGSGANVLTF TGCAGCGTTGTCGGCTCTGGGGCCAACGTCCTGACTTTC
- TRBJ2-7 - TRBV29-1 13 CSVAGRVTYEQYF TGCAGCGTCGCGGGACGGGTCACCTACGAGCAGTACTTC
- TRBJ1-2 - TRBV11-3 13 CASSLETGYGYTF TGTGCCAGCAGCTTAGAAACGGGCTATGGCTACACCTTC
TRBD2 TRBJ2-5 - TRBV6-5 14 CASSRTSVQETQYF TGTGCCAGCAGTCGGACTAGCGTGCAAGAGACCCAGTACTTC
TRBD1 TRBJ1-1 - TRBV11-3 15 CASSSGAGGGTEAFF TGTGCCAGCAGCTCAGGGGCAGGGGGAGGCACTGAAGCTTTCTTT
TRBD1 TRBJ2-7 - TRBV27 15 CASSSARGPFYEQYF TGTGCCAGCAGTTCCGCCAGGGGGCCTTTCTACGAGCAGTACTTC
TRBD1 TRBJ2-3 few TRBV7-6 17 CASSTTSEGALTDTQYF TGTGCCAGCAGCACAACCTCCGAGGGGGCCCTGACAGATACGCAGTATTTT
TRBD2 TRBJ2-7 - TRBV5-6 17 CASSSMTSGVFSYEQYF TGTGCCAGCAGCTCCATGACTAGCGGGGTGTTCTCCTACGAGCAGTACTTC
- TRBJ1-2 once TRBV6-1 16 CASSEPSLVGNYGYTF TGTGCCAGCAGTGAACCTAGTCTAGTTGGGAACTATGGCTACACCTTC
TRBD2 TRBJ2-2 - TRBV10-1 16 CASSEGGLALDGELFF TGCGCCAGCAGTGAGGGGGGACTAGCGCTCGACGGGGAGCTGTTTTTT
- TRBJ2-7 - TRBV4-1 15 CASSQDFQGSYEQYF TGCGCCAGCAGCCAAGATTTTCAGGGCTCCTACGAGCAGTACTTC
TRBD1 TRBJ1-3 - TRBV11-2 16 CASSHRTGEYGNTIYF TGTGCCAGCAGCCACAGGACAGGGGAGTATGGAAACACCATATATTTT
- TRBJ2-5 - TRBV10-3 16 CAISRVVQVRGETQYF TGTGCCATCAGTAGAGTCGTCCAGGTCCGGGGAGAGACCCAGTACTTC
TRBD1 TRBJ2-7 - TRBV7-9 15 CASSQGGSPLYEQYF TGTGCCAGCAGCCAAGGGGGCAGTCCGCTCTACGAGCAGTACTTC
TRBD1 TRBJ2-6 few TRBV5-5 19 CASRQQYRDRVSGANVLTF TGTGCCAGCAGGCAACAGTACCGGGACAGGGTGTCTGGGGCCAACGTCCTGACTTTC
TRBD1 TRBJ2-7 - TRBV28 14 CASSPGTEFYEQYF TGTGCCAGCAGTCCCGGGACAGAGTTCTACGAGCAGTACTTC
TRBD2 TRBJ2-3 - TRBV4-1 17 CASSQDRLAKSTDTQYF TGCGCCAGCAGCCAAGATCGACTAGCCAAAAGCACAGATACGCAGTATTTT
TRBD1 TRBJ2-7 - TRBV10-1 16 CASSATRDRGTEEQYF TGCGCCAGCAGTGCAACCCGGGACAGGGGAACGGAAGAGCAGTACTTC
- TRBJ2-1 - TRBV7-7 13 CASSLDGRVEQFF TGTGCCAGCAGCTTAGATGGTCGGGTAGAGCAGTTCTTC
- TRBJ2-3 - TRBV5-1 15 CASSYGTGFADTQYF TGCGCCAGCAGCTATGGTACAGGGTTTGCAGATACGCAGTATTTT
- TRBJ1-1 - TRBV5-4 15 CASSLGTGSLHGAFF TGTGCCAGCAGCTTGGGCACCGGTTCGCTCCACGGAGCTTTCTTT
- TRBJ2-7 - TRBV7-8 11 CASSLSYEQYF TGTGCCAGCAGCTTATCTTACGAGCAGTACTTC
TRBD2 TRBJ2-5 few TRBV4-3 14 CASSQGMGGETQYF TGCGCCAGCAGCCAAGGGATGGGAGGGGAGACCCAGTACTTC
- TRBJ1-5 once TRBV6-5 15 CASSYSGVSNQPQHF TGTGCCAGCAGTTACAGCGGGGTTAGCAATCAGCCCCAGCATTTT
TRBD1 TRBJ2-3 few TRBV5-4 12 CASSPTGATQYF TGTGCCAGCAGCCCAACAGGGGCCACGCAGTATTTT
- TRBJ1-5 - TRBV28 16 CASTPGATISNQPQHF TGTGCCAGCACCCCCGGAGCTACCATTAGCAATCAGCCCCAGCATTTT
- TRBJ2-1 - TRBV20-1 11 CSAARRDEQFF TGCAGTGCCGCCAGGAGGGATGAGCAGTTCTTC
TRBD1 TRBJ2-7 - TRBV14 15 CASSPGTGRMDEQYF TGTGCCAGCAGCCCTGGGACAGGGCGTATGGACGAGCAGTACTTC